This T cell receptor (beta chain) came from a study of blood T cell repertoires in COVID-19. Study in general: Sites across the United States, Italy and Spain contributed samples from acute and convalescent COVID-19.

Here immunoSEQ multiplex PCR was the method, and the copy in TCRdb shows in-frame clones only, minus some. In the table there are about 310,000 clones, 80% to 90% of which are singletons. V shed 2 bases and J shed 2 bases, with 10 bases lying between them. CDR3 length: 14 residues. The germline gives CDR1 MNHEY, CDR2 SVGEGT. This TCR came from a man in his fifties or sixties with active or convalescent COVID-19. Material: peripheral blood. This chain uses TRBV6-2 or TRBV6-3 with TRBJ2-7; D gene ambiguous. The CDR3 DNA is TGTGCCAGCAGTTACACACAGCCTACCTACGAGCAGTACTTC. Translation: CASSYTQPTYEQYF.